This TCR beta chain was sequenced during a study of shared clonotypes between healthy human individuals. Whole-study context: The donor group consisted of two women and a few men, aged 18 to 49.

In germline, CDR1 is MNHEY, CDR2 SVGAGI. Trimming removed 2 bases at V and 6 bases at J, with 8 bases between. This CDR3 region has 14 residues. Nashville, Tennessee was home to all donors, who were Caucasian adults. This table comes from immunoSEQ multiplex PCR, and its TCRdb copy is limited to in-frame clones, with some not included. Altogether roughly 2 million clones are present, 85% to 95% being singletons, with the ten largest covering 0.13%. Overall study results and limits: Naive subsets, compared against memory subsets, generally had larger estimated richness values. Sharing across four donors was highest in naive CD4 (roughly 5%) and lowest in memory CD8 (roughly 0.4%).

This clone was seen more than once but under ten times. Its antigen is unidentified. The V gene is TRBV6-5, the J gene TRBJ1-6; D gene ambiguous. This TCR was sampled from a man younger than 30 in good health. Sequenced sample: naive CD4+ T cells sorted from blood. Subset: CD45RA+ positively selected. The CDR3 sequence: CASSYRGFNSPLHF. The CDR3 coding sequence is TGTGCCAGCAGTTACCGAGGGTTTAATTCACCCCTCCACTTT.